This TCR beta chain was documented in a study of OX40 agonist ivuxolimab in advanced cancers. Losses at the gene ends were 5 bases for V and 5 bases for J; bases not matched to a gene: 6. Germline V gene data show CDR1 as SGHRS and CDR2 as YFSETQ. The CDR3 has 14 amino acids. Generated by immunoSEQ multiplex PCR, the TCRdb table keeps only in-frame clones and is missing some. Of around 57,000 clones in the sample, 70% to 90% were seen once. The TCR was taken from an adult with an advanced solid tumor such as melanoma, head and neck, liver or kidney cancer. The specimen was CD4+ or CD8+ T cells sorted from blood, collected in a trial of the OX40 agonist ivuxolimab. The chain has TRBV5-1 and TRBJ2-2; 7 bases agree with TRBD2. This CDR3 is CASSGLGGTGELFF. For the CDR3, the DNA is TGCGCCAGCAGTGGTCTGGGAGGGACCGGGGAGCTGTTTTTT.